These 28 T cell receptor beta chains were all obtained from the same sample, sequenced in a study of CD8+CD57+ T cells in acquired aplastic anemia. CDR3 and TCR beta VDJ profiling relied on genomic DNA as the template. MiXCR was run by TCRdb on the reads, yielding one entry per CDR3 protein. The sample holds under 200,000 distinct CDR3 sequences, less than 50% seen once. Whoever was chosen for sequencing had shown CD8+CD57+ cell expansion by flow cytometry. The sequenced sample consisted of sorted CD4+, CD8+, or CD8+CD57+ T cells (not recorded which) from PBMCs. The receptors here all came from a human donor with aplastic anemia.

The table lists this clonotype with many counts. V is TRBV4-1 and J is TRBJ2-1; 9 bases agree with TRBD1. Germline values: CDR1 MGHRA, CDR2 YSYEKL. CDR3 length equals 15 residues. After removal of 6 bases from V and 7 bases from J, the junction contained 10 bases not matched to a gene. CDR3 in DNA: TGCGCCAGCAGTACGTCCGGGACAGGGTATAATGAGCAGTTCTTC. It encodes CASSTSGTGYNEQFF.

J is TRBJ2-2 and V is TRBV15; 7 nucleotides line up with TRBD2. The CDR3 spans 14 residues. V shed 7 bases, J shed 5 bases, and the junction held 7 bases outside the gene matches. Germline CDR1 reads LNHNV; CDR2 reads YYDKDF (reference sequence). This chain's CDR3 is CATTNGEGTGELFF. Written as DNA, the CDR3 is TGTGCCACCACCAATGGGGAGGGTACCGGGGAGCTGTTTTTT.

The chain combines TRBV20-1 with TRBJ2-1; TRBD2 might be the D (6 bases). V shed 3 bases and J shed 0 bases, with 6 bases lying between them. The CDR3 sequence is 13 residues long. Germline V gene data show CDR1 as DFQATT and CDR2 as SNEGSKA (reference sequence). The CDR3 coding sequence is TGCAGTGCTAGCGGGAGCTCCTACAATGAGCAGTTCTTC. Its protein product is CSASGSSYNEQFF.

The gene calls are TRBV5-4 and TRBJ2-3; 10 nucleotides align to TRBD1. V was clipped by 3 bases and J by 2 bases; unmatched bases: 3. This CDR3 region has 15 residues. The germline V gene has CDR1 SGHNT and CDR2 YYREEE (reference sequence). CDR3 nucleotides: TGTGCCAGCAGCTCCGGGACAGGGGTCACAGATACGCAGTATTTT. Amino acids: CASSSGTGVTDTQYF.

V and J are TRBV13 and TRBJ2-7; 10 bases match TRBD1. V lost 2 bases, J lost 5 bases, and 6 bases stayed unmatched. The V gene's germline CDR1 is PRHDT and CDR2 FYEKMQ (reference sequence). This CDR3 region has 15 residues. The CDR3 coding sequence is TGTGCCAGCAGCTTACGAACGACAGGGGGCAACGAGCAGTACTTC. Protein: CASSLRTTGGNEQYF.

The CDR3 sequence: CAISLSAGINTEAFF. DNA of the CDR3: TGTGCCATCAGTTTGTCCGCAGGGATTAACACTGAAGCTTTCTTT. This sequence joins TRBV10-3 and TRBJ1-1; D is perhaps TRBD1 (5 bases). Germline V gene lookup returns CDR1 ENHRY and CDR2 SYGVKD. The CDR3 is made up of 15 amino acids. V dropped 5 bases and J dropped 2 bases, with 15 bases sitting between them.

This clonotype appeared many times. This chain uses TRBV5-1 with TRBJ2-7, with a possible D match to TRBD2 (5 bases). Trimming cost V 0 bases and J 0 bases, with 7 bases left between them. This CDR3 contains 14 residues. Germline lookup yields CDR1 SGHRS and CDR2 YFSETQ. CDR3 amino acids: CASSLGGSSYEQYF. The CDR3 DNA follows: TGCGCCAGCAGCTTGGGAGGGAGCTCCTACGAGCAGTACTTC. Full variable domain (remainder filled in from reference TRBV5-1 and TRBJ2-7): KAGVTQTPRYLIKTRGQQVTLSCSPISGHRSVSWYQQTPGQGLQFLFEYFSETQRNKGNFPGRFSGRQFSNSRSEMNVSTLELGDSALYLCASSLGGSSYEQYFGPGTRLTVT.

The rearrangement uses TRBV7-6 and TRBJ1-6; D is uncertain. Germline lookup yields CDR1 SGHVS and CDR2 FNYEAQ. The V and J ends lost 2 bases and 6 bases respectively, with 5 bases between them. The CDR3 contains 13 residues. CDR3 amino acids: CASSLMTNSPLHF. The CDR3 coding sequence is TGTGCCAGCAGCTTAATGACTAATTCACCCCTCCACTTT.

The CDR3 DNA is TGCAGTGCTAGGGACAGGGTTACGGTGAACACTGAAGCTTTCTTT. Translated: CSARDRVTVNTEAFF. The chain joins TRBV20-1 to TRBJ1-1, with 8 bases lining up with TRBD1. CDR1 is DFQATT, CDR2 SNEGSKA, per germline (reference sequence). V trimming: 3 bases; J trimming: 0 bases; junction bases outside the gene matches: 6. The CDR3 is 15 residues long.

This clonotype was found a few times. V usage is TRBV6-2 or TRBV6-3 and J usage is TRBJ1-1; TRBD1 is a possible D gene (5 bases). V was shortened by 2 bases and J by 5 bases, with 18 bases between the two germline ends. The CDR3 has 16 amino acids. The germline CDR1 and CDR2 sequences are MNHEY and SVGEGT. The CDR3 loop reads CASSYRGRVMWTEAFF. The CDR3 DNA is TGTGCCAGCAGTTACCGGGGCCGGGTAATGTGGACTGAAGCTTTCTTT.

The chain combines TRBV29-1 with TRBJ2-7; 9 bases are a match to TRBD1. CDR1 is SQVTM, CDR2 ANQGSEA, per germline. V was pared by 3 bases and J by 3 bases, with 9 bases of the junction left unmatched. The CDR3 runs 15 residues. The CDR3 DNA sequence: TGCAGCGTTGAGCCCGGGGGACAGGGAAACTACGAGCAGTACTTC. Translating gives CSVEPGGQGNYEQYF.

Many counts were recorded for this clonotype. The chain links TRBV24-1 to TRBJ1-3; no clear D. The germline CDR1 and CDR2 sequences are KGHDR and SFDVKD. The germline V and J ends were trimmed by 3 bases and 3 bases, with 11 bases remaining between them. The CDR3 consists of 15 residues. CDR3 in amino acids: CATSDAKEIGNTIYF. In DNA form, the CDR3 reads TGTGCCACCAGTGATGCCAAGGAGATTGGAAACACCATATATTTT.

Comments on this clonotype: This may be a read error: a much more frequent sequence differs by one nucleotide. The rearrangement links TRBV6-2 or TRBV6-3 to TRBJ2-7; perhaps D is TRBD1 or TRBD2 (5 bases each). CDR3 length: 15 amino acids. Germline CDR1 is MNHEY and CDR2 is SVGEGT. V was clipped by 0 bases and J by 0 bases, with 9 bases between them. The DNA of the CDR3 is TGTGCCAGCAGTTACTCGGGACGGTCCTCCTACGAGCAGTACTTC. Translating gives CASSYSGRSSYEQYF.

There are many counts of this clonotype. The chain couples TRBV19 to TRBJ2-7; possibly TRBD1 for D (6 bases). Germline V gives CDR1 LNHDA, CDR2 SQIVND (reference sequence). Trimming cost V 7 bases and J 0 bases, with 10 bases left between them. There are 13 residues in the CDR3. CDR3 in amino acids: CASNWGPSYEQYF. CDR3 sequence (DNA): TGTGCCAGTAATTGGGGGCCCTCCTACGAGCAGTACTTC.

The V gene is TRBV19, the J gene TRBJ2-7, with D possibly matching TRBD2 (5 bases). The CDR3 is 16 residues long. Between the trimmed V and J ends, which lost 6 bases and 2 bases, there was a span of 20 bases. From germline, CDR1 is LNHDA and CDR2 SQIVND (reference sequence). CDR3 residues: CASSSLVAGGPYEQYF. In nucleotides, the CDR3 is TGTGCCAGTAGCTCCCTCGTGGCGGGTGGTCCCTACGAGCAGTACTTC.

The sample holds many counts of this clonotype. The genes are TRBV7-9 and TRBJ1-1; unclear D gene. This CDR3 has 15 residues. Trimming took off 2 bases at V and 1 base at J, with 11 bases between the two ends. Germline CDR1 and CDR2: SEHNR and FQNEAQ (reference sequence). The CDR3 here is CASSLIYSGNTEAFF. The CDR3 region has the DNA TGTGCCAGCAGCTTAATATATTCAGGGAACACTGAAGCTTTCTTT.

The chain has TRBV10-3 and TRBJ1-4; 7 bases line up with TRBD1. Germline trimming cut 7 bases from V and 6 bases from J; bases unmatched to any gene: 8. This CDR3 spans 14 amino acids. From germline, CDR1 is ENHRY and CDR2 SYGVKD. The DNA for the CDR3 is TGTGCCATCAAAGGGACAGCCACCGATGAAAAACTGTTTTTT. Its protein product is CAIKGTATDEKLFF.

In this sample, this clonotype turned up many times. The genes are TRBV29-1 and TRBJ1-2; D remains ambiguous. CDR1 is SQVTM and CDR2 is ANQGSEA in the germline V gene. V was cut by 2 bases and J by 4 bases, with 11 bases left in between. The CDR3 extends over 13 amino acids. Written as DNA, the CDR3 is TGCAGCGTTGAATTGATAGCAATCTATGGCTACACCTTC. It specifies CSVELIAIYGYTF. Full variable domain (rest looked up from reference TRBV29-1 and TRBJ1-2): SAVISQKPSRDICQRGTSLTIQCQVDSQVTMMFWYRQQPGQSLTLIATANQGSEATYESGFVIDKFPISRPNLTFSTLTVSNMSPEDSSIYLCSVELIAIYGYTFGSGTRLTVV.

This clonotype has just a few counts. The chain employs TRBV29-1 and TRBJ2-7; maybe TRBD2 (6 bases). Germline assignment: CDR1 SQVTM and CDR2 ANQGSEA. V was cut by 7 bases and J by 5 bases, with 18 bases left in between. The CDR3 consists of 13 residues. CDR3 nucleotides: TGCAGCGCTACCCTCCGCGGGACCGACGAGCAGTACTTC. It encodes CSATLRGTDEQYF.

Concerning this clonotype: A read error may explain this, as a much larger clone is one base away. The rearrangement links TRBV10-3 to TRBJ1-3, with no clear D. This CDR3 comprises 13 residues. Germline V gene data show CDR1 as ENHRY and CDR2 as SYGVKD. V lost 5 bases to trimming and J lost 4 bases, with 9 bases between them. The CDR3, as DNA: TGTGCCATCAGTATCGCGACGGGAAACACCATATATTTT. This codes for CAISIATGNTIYF.

The V gene is TRBV6-5, the J gene TRBJ1-1; TRBD1 is a possible D gene (6 bases). The CDR3 has 16 residues. Germline V CDR1 and CDR2: MNHEY, SVGAGI. V was shortened by 4 bases and J by 2 bases, with 17 bases between the two germline ends. In DNA form, the CDR3 reads TGTGCCAGCAGTTTCTCCCCCCTGACAGGTAACACTGAAGCTTTCTTT. It yields the protein CASSFSPLTGNTEAFF.

In this sample, this clonotype turned up a few times. V usage is TRBV7-8 and J usage is TRBJ1-1, with unresolved D. CDR3 length: 13 residues. V was shortened by 6 bases and J by 8 bases, with 16 bases between the two germline ends. Germline assignment: CDR1 SGHVS and CDR2 FQNEAQ. DNA for the CDR3: TGTGCCAGCAGGTTAAATGTTGTTGGGGAAGCTTTCTTT. Residues: CASRLNVVGEAFF.

This clonotype was observed many times. This chain connects TRBV7-6 to TRBJ2-3; D might be TRBD1 or TRBD2, each matching 6 bases. CDR3 length: 14 residues. Germline V CDR1 and CDR2: SGHVS, FNYEAQ. The ends were cut back, 5 bases at V and 6 bases at J, with 15 bases in the middle. The CDR3 sequence is CASSPYREVDTQYF. In DNA, the CDR3 is TGTGCCAGCAGCCCATACAGGGAGGTGGATACGCAGTATTTT.

This clonotype occurred many times. This chain links TRBV11-2 with TRBJ1-5, with D possibly matching TRBD1 (6 bases). The V end lost 5 bases, the J end lost 0 bases, and 14 bases lay between the germline ends. Germline assignment: CDR1 SGHAT and CDR2 FQNNGV. The CDR3 runs 16 residues. This chain's CDR3 is CASSKGEGDSNQPQHF. The CDR3 DNA reads TGTGCCAGCAGCAAGGGGGAGGGGGATAGCAATCAGCCCCAGCATTTT.

This clonotype was recorded many times. V and J are TRBV29-1 and TRBJ2-1; 9 nucleotides agree with TRBD2. The V segment lost 5 bases and the J segment 7 bases; nucleotides outside the gene matches: 9. Germline CDR1 is SQVTM and CDR2 is ANQGSEA. This CDR3 has 14 amino acids. DNA of the CDR3: TGCAGCGTTCGGGCGGGAGGGCCGGGGAATGAGCAGTTCTTC. Residues: CSVRAGGPGNEQFF.

CDR3 residues: CATSAPLAGKETQYF. DNA of the CDR3: TGTGCCACCAGTGCCCCCCTAGCGGGCAAAGAGACCCAGTACTTC. The chain joins TRBV24-1 to TRBJ2-5; 8 positions agree with TRBD2. Germline values: CDR1 KGHDR, CDR2 SFDVKD. CDR3 length equals 15 residues. Trimming took 5 bases from V and 3 from J; bases not matched to a gene: 7.

The chain is built from TRBV19 and TRBJ2-7; either TRBD1 or TRBD2 may fit D (5 bases each). CDR3 size: 12 residues. The germline gives CDR1 LNHDA, CDR2 SQIVND (reference sequence). Trimming took off 6 bases at V and 2 bases at J, with 8 bases between the two ends. The CDR3 DNA reads TGTGCCAGTAGGGGGGACGCCTACGAGCAGTACTTC. Translation gives CASRGDAYEQYF. Using reference TRBV19 and TRBJ2-7 for the parts outside the CDR3, the full variable domain is DGGITQSPKYLFRKEGQNVTLSCEQNLNHDAMYWYRQDPGQGLRLIYYSQIVNDFQKGDIAEGYSVSREKKESFPLTVTSAQKNPTAFYLCASRGDAYEQYFGPGTRLTVT.

This clonotype appeared a few times. This rearrangement joins TRBV10-3 to TRBJ1-2; 9 bases are shared with TRBD1. Trimming took 10 bases from V and 4 from J; bases not matched to a gene: 4. This CDR3 region has 12 residues. CDR1 ENHRY and CDR2 SYGVKD come from the germline V gene. This chain's CDR3 is CATEQGAYGYTF. Written as DNA, the CDR3 is TGTGCCACAGAACAGGGGGCCTATGGCTACACCTTC.